This passage covers 2 T cell receptor beta chains from one sample sequenced in a study of T cells of healthy individuals. TCRdb fed the 5' RACE reads into MiXCR, producing one record per CDR3 protein. Found here are 45,000 to 60,000 distinct CDR3 sequences, 14% to 15% of them singletons; the top ten hold 15% to 20%. The receptors were sampled from a human donor in good health.

This clonotype has just a few counts. V and J are TRBV6-7 and TRBJ2-1, with D perhaps matching TRBD2 (6 bases). TRBV6-7 is filed as an ORF, its function uncertain. This CDR3 region has 15 residues. V was cut by 5 bases and J by 4 bases, with 15 bases left in between. DNA for the CDR3: TGTGCCAGCAGTCCTCCGGGACTTATATACAATGAGCAGTTCTTC. Amino acids: CASSPPGLIYNEQFF.

The J gene is TRBJ2-2, the V gene TRBV9; a weak D match, TRBD1 (5 bases). The V end lost 1 base, the J end lost 0 bases, and 7 bases lay between the germline ends. The CDR3 runs 15 residues. CDR1 SGDLS and CDR2 YYNGEE come from the germline V gene. As DNA, the CDR3 is TGTGCCAGCAGCGTACAGGGATCGAACACCGGGGAGCTGTTTTTT. Amino acid sequence: CASSVQGSNTGELFF.